These 9 T cell receptor beta chains came from one sample sequenced in a study of blood T cells in healthy people across ages. Then a second PCR, running roughly 7 to 11 cycles, was carried out with a sample-barcoded 5' primer and a J-beta primer mix. MiXCR was run by TCRdb on the 5' RACE reads, yielding one entry per CDR3 protein. The sample shows 920,000 or so distinct CDR3 sequences, under 45% of them seen only once. The material sequenced was blood. These receptor sequences come from an older woman in good health.

The V call is TRBV5-6, the J call TRBJ2-7; TRBD2 agrees at 11 bases. Germline V lookup: CDR1 SGHDT, CDR2 YYEEEE. With V trimmed by 4 bases and J by 5 bases, 11 bases remained unmatched. This CDR3 comprises 16 residues. CDR3 protein: CASSPDLTSGNDEQYF. The CDR3 nucleotides read TGTGCCAGCAGCCCTGATCTGACTAGCGGGAACGACGAGCAGTACTTC. Full variable domain (missing parts from reference TRBV5-6 and TRBJ2-7): DAGVTQSPTHLIKTRGQQVTLRCSPKSGHDTVSWYQQALGQGPQFIFQYYEEEERQRGNFPDRFSGHQFPNYSSELNVNALLLGDSALYLCASSPDLTSGNDEQYFGPGTRLTVT.

V usage is TRBV24-1 and J usage is TRBJ2-1; 12 bases match TRBD2. With the DNA end fitting TRBJ2-7 better, the J assignment may be wrong. Per the germline V gene, CDR1 is KGHDR and CDR2 is SFDVKD. The CDR3 spans 18 residues. In DNA, the CDR3 is TGTGCCACCAGTGGAAAGGAAACGGGACTAGCGGGCTACAATGAGCAGTACTTC. Protein product: CATSGKETGLAGYNEQYF.

V and J are TRBV24-1 and TRBJ2-5; 10 bases fit TRBD1. This CDR3 has 18 amino acids. V dropped 4 bases and J dropped 4; count of bases not matched to a gene: 14. Germline CDR1 is KGHDR and CDR2 is SFDVKD. The CDR3 is CATSDSRSGQGLGETQYF. The CDR3 region has the DNA TGTGCCACCAGTGACAGCCGATCGGGACAGGGGCTTGGAGAGACCCAGTACTTC.

Points on this clonotype: An end of the junction does not agree with germline; a read error may underlie this. V and J are TRBV5-1 and TRBJ2-7, with 8 nucleotides matching TRBD1. Germline V gene sequence: CDR1 SGHRS, CDR2 YFSETQ. The CDR3 runs 13 residues. CDR3 residues: CASSLGQVSEQYF. As DNA, the CDR3 is TGTGCCAGCAGCCTGGGACAGGTATCCGAGCAGTACTTC.

The chain employs TRBV6-5 and TRBJ2-3, with D possibly being TRBD1 (6 bases). V was shortened by 7 bases and J by 5 bases, with 10 bases between the two germline ends. CDR1 and CDR2 from the germline V gene are MNHEY and SVGAGI. This CDR3 has 12 amino acids. In DNA, the CDR3 is TGTGCCAGCACAACAGGGCTAGATACGCAGTATTTT. Its translation is CASTTGLDTQYF.

This clonotype was counted once. An end of the junction does not agree with germline; a read error may underlie this. DNA of the CDR3: TGTGCCAGCAGTTGGGATAGCAAGCAGCCCCAGCATTTT. Its translation: CASSWDSKQPQHF. The chain uses TRBV27 and TRBJ1-5; D is unclear. CDR1 and CDR2 from the germline V gene are MNHEY and SMNVEV (reference sequence). The CDR3 has 13 amino acids.

The V call is TRBV10-1, the J call TRBJ2-1; maybe TRBD1 (6 bases). Germline V gives CDR1 WNHNN, CDR2 SYGVQD (reference sequence). The V end was cut by 6 bases, the J end by 8 bases, with 17 bases between. This CDR3 has 14 amino acids. CDR3 sequence (DNA): TGCGCCAGCAGCCCTCCAACAGGGTGTCATGAGCAGTTCTTC. Translation: CASSPPTGCHEQFF.

The chain has TRBV4-1 and TRBJ2-1; 7 positions agree with TRBD2. V was pared by 1 base and J by 3 bases, with 9 bases of the junction left unmatched. CDR1 MGHRA and CDR2 YSYEKL come from the germline V gene. The CDR3 has 17 residues. Here the CDR3 reads CASSQVFGTSDYNEQFF. The CDR3 coding sequence is TGCGCCAGCAGCCAAGTATTTGGTACTAGCGACTACAATGAGCAGTTCTTC.

The chain has TRBV6-2 or TRBV6-3 and TRBJ2-7; 15 positions agree with TRBD2. Germline trimming cut 2 bases from V and 6 bases from J; bases unmatched to any gene: 11. CDR3 length: 18 residues. Germline lookup yields CDR1 MNHEY and CDR2 SVGEGT. This CDR3 is CASSYRSGTSGRPREQYF. The CDR3 DNA reads as TGTGCCAGCAGTTACAGATCCGGGACTAGCGGGAGGCCTCGCGAGCAGTACTTC.